This T cell receptor beta chain stems from a study of a mutant IDH1 vaccine in newly diagnosed glioma. This clone was seen a few times. Some clones are missing from TCRdb's copy, which holds only in-frame ones; the method was immunoSEQ multiplex PCR. The sample yields about 100,000 clones, about four fifths seen once. V shed 0 bases and J 3 bases; nucleotides not matched to a gene: 5. CDR1 LGHNA and CDR2 YSLEER come from the germline V gene. This CDR3 spans 15 amino acids. Time point: baseline, week 1 (first vaccination visit). This sample's treatment: pre-vaccination baseline after standard-of-care therapy. Those who donated had recent WHO grade 3 or 4 IDH1-mutant, ATRX-lost astrocytomas.

Source: PBMCs, taken from a glioma patient treated with radiotherapy, temozolomide or both. The chain carries TRBV4-3 and TRBJ2-7; 7 nucleotides align to TRBD2. This TCR was sampled from a man aged 40-50 years with glioma. CDR3 bases: TGCGCCAGCAGCCAAGAGTCTAGCGGAGTCTACGAGCAGTACTTC. Protein product: CASSQESSGVYEQYF.